This TCR beta chain was sequenced for a study of OX40 agonist ivuxolimab in advanced cancers. The CDR3 is 16 amino acids. Trimming removed 0 bases at V and 1 base at J, with 12 bases between. Germline CDR1 reads SGHDT; CDR2 reads YYEEEE. Sequencing used immunoSEQ multiplex PCR; TCRdb keeps in-frame clones, though not all of them. The table lists some 30,000 clones, 65% to 85% of them singletons. Source: CD4+ or CD8+ T cells sorted from blood, taken in a trial of the OX40 agonist ivuxolimab. V gene TRBV5-6 combines with J gene TRBJ2-3, with a weak D call TRBD2 (5 bases). This TCR derives from an adult with an advanced solid tumor such as melanoma, head and neck, liver or kidney cancer. The CDR3 spells CASSLGSSRGTDTQYF. The CDR3 DNA sequence: TGTGCCAGCAGCTTGGGGTCCTCGAGGGGCACAGATACGCAGTATTTT.